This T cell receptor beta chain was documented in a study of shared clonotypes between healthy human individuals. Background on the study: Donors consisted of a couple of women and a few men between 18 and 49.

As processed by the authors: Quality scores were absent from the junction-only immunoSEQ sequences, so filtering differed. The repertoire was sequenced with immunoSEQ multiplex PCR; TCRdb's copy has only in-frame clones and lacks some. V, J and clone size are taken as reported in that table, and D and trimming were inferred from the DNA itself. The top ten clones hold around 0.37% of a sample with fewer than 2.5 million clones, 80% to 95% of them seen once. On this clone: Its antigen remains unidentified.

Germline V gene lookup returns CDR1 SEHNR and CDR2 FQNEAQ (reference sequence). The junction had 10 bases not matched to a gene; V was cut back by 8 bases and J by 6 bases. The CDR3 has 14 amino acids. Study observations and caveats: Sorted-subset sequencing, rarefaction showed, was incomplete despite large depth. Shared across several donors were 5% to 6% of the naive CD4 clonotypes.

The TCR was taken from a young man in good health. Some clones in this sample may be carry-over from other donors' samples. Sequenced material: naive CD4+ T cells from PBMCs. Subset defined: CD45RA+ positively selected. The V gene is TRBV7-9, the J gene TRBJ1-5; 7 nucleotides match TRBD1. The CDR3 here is CASGRQGSRQPQHF. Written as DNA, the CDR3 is TGTGCCAGCGGCCGACAGGGATCCCGTCAGCCCCAGCATTTT.